What follows describes a single T cell receptor (beta chain). The specificity of this receptor is unknown. To determine HCMV serostatus, a commercial ELISA kit was used to detect HCMV-specific IgG in serum. Peripheral blood mononuclear cells were isolated from blood by Ficoll density gradient centrifugation. Sequences SEHNR (CDR1) and FQNEAQ (CDR2) are obtained from the germline V gene (reference sequence). CDR3 length: 14 amino acids, cysteine to phenylalanine. No DNA is given. The sequencing machine was an Illumina HiSeq 2000. 5'RACE template switching, by which a universal primer site and unique molecular identifiers were added, was used to make TCR beta cDNA libraries. Priming for cDNA synthesis came from the TCR beta constant segment, and two successive PCR amplification steps followed. The study's own analysis went as follows. MIGEC was used to demultiplex reads and group the reads by UMI, and MiTCR was used to assemble and quantify clonotypes. To remove erroneous sequences, TCR cDNA sequences were retained only when supported by two or more reads. The tcR package was used for downstream repertoire analysis, and clonotypes were matched across fractions by CDR3 nucleotide sequence plus V segment. VDJmatch was used to annotate antigen specificity against VDJdb, with one amino acid substitution in CDR3 allowed. TCRdb reprocessed the reads into one record per CDR3 protein sequence, lacking DNA. TCRdb's processing, not the authors', yielded these V and J calls. This sample's table lists about 160,000 distinct CDR3 sequences. In total, the top ten clones hold around a sixth of the sample.

The data stem from a study of T cells expressing NK-cell markers (dated by TCRdb to between 2020 and 2021). Turning to the overall study: About 8 donors provided sorted CD3+CD56+NKG2C+, CD3+CD56+NKG2C- and CD3+CD56-NKG2C+ T-cell subsets, whose TCR beta-chain repertoires were profiled. Seven of the eight sequenced donors were HCMV-seropositive and one was HCMV-seronegative. The eight sequenced donors were randomly selected healthy volunteers, three men and five women. Sequencing of the libraries produced 2 x 150 bp reads on Illumina HiSeq 2000/2500, MiSeq or NextSeq.

Results the study describes overall, beyond this receptor: In over 5 donors, the dominant CD3+CD56+NKG2C+ clonotypes were among the top 10 CD8+ clonotypes and accounted for roughly 1.0-8% of CD8+ T cells. It remained unclear whether the expanded NKG2C-expressing T cell clones were specific for HCMV antigens. Those dominant clonotypes were again the most abundant among CD3+CD56-NKG2C+ cells in a handful of donors, at roughly 25-60.1%.

The source of this sequence is a woman between 18 and 75 years old in good health. This chain is built from TRBV7-9 and TRBJ2-7; no DNA is available, so the TRBD1 call from TCRdb remains unchecked. Sequenced: blood T cells: a sorted CD56 or NKG2C T cell subset, CD4+ or CD8+ T cells, or bulk PBMC T cells (not recorded which). The CDR3 is CASSQTGGGNEQYF.